The entry that follows covers one T cell receptor (beta chain) sequence. CDR3 size: 15 residues. Germline V gives CDR1 LGHNA, CDR2 YNFKEQ. V dropped 3 bases and J dropped 2; count of bases not matched to a gene: 3. Both 60 Vbeta primers and 13 Jbeta primers went into the PCR. TCRdb keeps only in-frame clones here, not all; method: immunoSEQ multiplex PCR. The sample has tens of thousands of clones; less than 80% are singletons. The sample belongs to a study of cytomegalovirus exposure and HLA in healthy donors. The sequencing sample was made of PBMCs. The chain recombines TRBV4-2 with TRBJ1-3; 8 nucleotides align to TRBD1. This TCR was sampled from a woman between 45 and 65 years old in good health and CMV-seronegative. Here the CDR3 reads CASSHQTGAGNTIYF. CDR3 nucleotides: TGTGCCAGCAGCCACCAGACAGGGGCTGGAAACACCATATATTTT.